This TCR beta chain was documented in a study of shared clonotypes between healthy human individuals. In regard to this clone: What it binds is not known.

Profiling relied on immunoSEQ multiplex PCR, and the TCRdb table lists in-frame clones only, not all of them. Seen here are 2 million to 2.5 million clones, 93% observed once, and the top ten hold roughly 0.39%. This CDR3 is built from 16 residues. Study results and caveats: In several donors, about 5% of naive CD4 clonotypes appeared in common.

The receptor's source is a man between 18 and 29 years old in good health. Some clones in this sample may be carry-over from other donors' samples. The chain combines TRBV21-1 with TRBJ2-1; the DNA was not compared with TRBD2, the D call given in the table. TRBV21-1 is described as a pseudogene. Sequencing was performed on naive CD4+ T cells from PBMCs. Stated subset: CD45RA+ positively selected. Here the CDR3 reads CASSTQRSRKYNEQFF. The CDR3 DNA sequence: TGTGCCAGCAGCACCCAGCGTTCGCGGAAGTACAATGAGCAGTTCTTC.